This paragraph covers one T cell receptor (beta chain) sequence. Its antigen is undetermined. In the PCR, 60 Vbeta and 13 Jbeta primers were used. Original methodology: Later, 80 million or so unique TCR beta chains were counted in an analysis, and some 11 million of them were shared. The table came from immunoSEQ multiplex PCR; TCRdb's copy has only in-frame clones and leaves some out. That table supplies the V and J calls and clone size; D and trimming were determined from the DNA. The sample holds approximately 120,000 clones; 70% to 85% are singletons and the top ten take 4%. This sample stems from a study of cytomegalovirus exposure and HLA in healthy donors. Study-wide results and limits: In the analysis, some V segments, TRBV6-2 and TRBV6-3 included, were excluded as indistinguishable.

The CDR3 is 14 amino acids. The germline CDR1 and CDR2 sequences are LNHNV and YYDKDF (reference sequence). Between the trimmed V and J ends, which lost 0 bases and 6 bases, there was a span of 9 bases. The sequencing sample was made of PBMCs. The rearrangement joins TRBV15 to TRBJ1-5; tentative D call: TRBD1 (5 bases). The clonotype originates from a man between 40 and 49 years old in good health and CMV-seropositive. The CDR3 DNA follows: TGTGCCACCAGCAGAGATGGGGCTAGTCAGCCCCAGCATTTT. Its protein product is CATSRDGASQPQHF.